This note documents a single TCR beta chain sequence. This entry comes from a study of Ad26.COV2.S vaccination and SARS-CoV-2 variants. The CDR3 sequence is 14 residues long. CDR1 MNHEY and CDR2 SVGAGI come from the germline V gene. V dropped 4 bases and J dropped 2 bases, with 11 bases sitting between them. The repertoire was sequenced with immunoSEQ multiplex PCR; TCRdb's copy has only in-frame clones and lacks some. The data hold about 680,000 clones, with roughly 90% observed a single time. Treatment of the sample: around 19 received Ad26.COV2.S at low or high dose, single or two shots; 5 received placebo; per-sample allocation not given. Sampling was performed 63 days after the first vaccine or placebo injection.

This sample comprised peripheral blood, obtained in a trial of Ad26.COV2.S vaccine versus placebo. The genes are TRBV6-5 and TRBJ2-5; D is unresolved. The TCR comes from a person between 18 and 65 years old who received the Ad26.COV2.S COVID-19 vaccine or a placebo. CDR3 coding DNA: TGTGCCAGCAGTTTCCCGACGAGACAAGAGACCCAGTACTTC. Protein sequence: CASSFPTRQETQYF.